Listed here are 4 T cell receptor beta chains from one sample, sequenced in a study of cytomegalovirus exposure and HLA in healthy donors. The PCR employed 60 Vbeta primers together with 13 Jbeta primers. The table came from immunoSEQ multiplex PCR; TCRdb's copy has only in-frame clones and leaves some out. The sample carries some 150,000 clones, 82% recorded once. Sequencing was done on a sample of PBMCs. The receptors stem from a man aged 25 to 40 in good health and CMV-seropositive.

In DNA form, the CDR3 reads TGTGCCAGCACCGTGACAGTCGGTAGCACTGAAGCTTTCTTT. It yields the protein CASTVTVGSTEAFF. This chain joins TRBV7-6 and TRBJ1-1, with TRBD1 as a possible D gene (5 bases). This CDR3 contains 14 residues. CDR1 is SGHVS and CDR2 is FNYEAQ in the germline V gene. The V and J ends lost 7 bases and 4 bases respectively, with 16 bases between them.

This clone came up once. The chain links TRBV28 to TRBJ1-2; D gene ambiguous. CDR1 is MDHEN, CDR2 SYDVKM, per germline. Trimming took 3 bases from V and 7 from J, leaving 9 bases between them. The CDR3 has 12 residues. Here the CDR3 DNA reads TGTGCCAGCAGTTTTGACTGGTCTGGCTACACCTTC. This translates into CASSFDWSGYTF.

V and J are TRBV4-3 and TRBJ2-5, with D possibly TRBD1 on 5 matching bases. The CDR3 contains 15 residues. V lost 1 base, J lost 1 base, and 10 bases lay in between. The V gene's germline CDR1 is LGHNA and CDR2 YSLEER. The CDR3 region has the DNA TGCGCCAGCAGCCAAGTGCAGGGCTTCCAAGAGACCCAGTACTTC. This encodes CASSQVQGFQETQYF.

This clone is a singleton in its sample. The chain carries TRBV7-8 and TRBJ2-2; tentatively, D is TRBD1 (6 bases). Looked up from germline, CDR1 is SGHVS and CDR2 is FQNEAQ. Trimming took 6 bases from V and 4 from J, leaving 15 bases between them. CDR3 length: 15 residues. This chain's CDR3 is CASSLDRAGTGELFF. The CDR3 nucleotides are TGTGCCAGCAGTTTGGACAGAGCCGGCACCGGGGAGCTGTTTTTT.